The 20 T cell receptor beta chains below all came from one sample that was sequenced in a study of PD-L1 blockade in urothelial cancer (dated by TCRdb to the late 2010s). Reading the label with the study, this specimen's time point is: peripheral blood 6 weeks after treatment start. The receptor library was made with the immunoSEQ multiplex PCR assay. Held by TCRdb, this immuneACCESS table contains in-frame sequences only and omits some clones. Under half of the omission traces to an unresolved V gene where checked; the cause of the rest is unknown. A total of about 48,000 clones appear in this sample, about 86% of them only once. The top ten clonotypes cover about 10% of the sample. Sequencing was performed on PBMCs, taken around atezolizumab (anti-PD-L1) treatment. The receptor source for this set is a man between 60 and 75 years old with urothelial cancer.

CDR3 residues: CATSRERRNYGYTF. In nucleotides, the CDR3 is TGTGCCACCAGCAGAGAAAGGAGGAACTATGGCTACACCTTC. The chain has TRBV15 and TRBJ1-2; no firm D call. V shed 0 bases and J shed 2 bases, with 7 bases lying between them. This CDR3 has 14 residues. In germline, CDR1 is LNHNV, CDR2 YYDKDF (reference sequence).

The CDR3 loop reads CSVRLAGAYTDTQYF. The CDR3 nucleotides are TGCAGCGTTAGACTAGCGGGGGCTTACACAGATACGCAGTATTTT. This chain joins TRBV29-1 and TRBJ2-3, with 12 bases matching TRBD2. The CDR3 runs 15 residues. From germline, CDR1 is SQVTM and CDR2 ANQGSEA. The ends lost 5 bases at V and 2 bases at J; junction bases unmatched: 5.

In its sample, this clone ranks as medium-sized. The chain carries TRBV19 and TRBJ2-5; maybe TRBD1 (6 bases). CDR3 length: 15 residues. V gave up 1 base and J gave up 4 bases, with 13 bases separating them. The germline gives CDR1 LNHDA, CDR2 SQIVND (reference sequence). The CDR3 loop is CASSIVAQGGETQYF. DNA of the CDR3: TGTGCCAGTAGTATAGTCGCACAGGGCGGAGAGACCCAGTACTTC.

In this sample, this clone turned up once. CDR3: CASSYSRAGQGSKQYF. As DNA, the CDR3 is TGTGCCAGCAGTTACTCGAGGGCTGGACAGGGGTCTAAGCAGTACTTC. This chain links TRBV6-5 with TRBJ2-7, with 9 bases that match TRBD1. V trimming: 0 bases; J trimming: 8 bases; junction bases outside the gene matches: 11. The germline CDR1 and CDR2 sequences are MNHEY and SVGAGI. The CDR3 has 16 residues.

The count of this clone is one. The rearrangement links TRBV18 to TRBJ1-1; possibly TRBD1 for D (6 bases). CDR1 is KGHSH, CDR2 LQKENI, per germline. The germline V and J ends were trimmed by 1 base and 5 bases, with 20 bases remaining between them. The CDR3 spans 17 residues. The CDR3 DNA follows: TGTGCCAGCTCACCACGGGTGCAGGGGACGGTTGGGACTGAAGCTTTCTTT. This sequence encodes CASSPRVQGTVGTEAFF. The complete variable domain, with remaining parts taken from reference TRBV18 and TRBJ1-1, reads NAGVMQNPRHLVRRRGQEARLRCSPMKGHSHVYWYRQLPEEGLKFMVYLQKENIIDESGMPKERFSAEFPKEGPSILRIQQVVRGDSAAYFCASSPRVQGTVGTEAFFGQGTRLTVV.

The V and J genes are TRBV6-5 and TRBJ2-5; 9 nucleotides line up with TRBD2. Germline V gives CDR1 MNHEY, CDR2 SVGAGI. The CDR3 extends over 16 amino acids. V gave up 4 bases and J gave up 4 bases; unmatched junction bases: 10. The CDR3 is CASSSPRLAEGETQYF. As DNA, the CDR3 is TGTGCCAGCAGTTCCCCGCGACTAGCGGAGGGAGAGACCCAGTACTTC.

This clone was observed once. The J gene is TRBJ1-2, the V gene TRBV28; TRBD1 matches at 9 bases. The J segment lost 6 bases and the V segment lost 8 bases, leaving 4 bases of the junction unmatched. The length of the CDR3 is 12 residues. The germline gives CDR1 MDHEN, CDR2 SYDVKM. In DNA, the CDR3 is TGTGCCAGCTTGGGGACAGGGAATGGCTACACCTTC. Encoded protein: CASLGTGNGYTF.

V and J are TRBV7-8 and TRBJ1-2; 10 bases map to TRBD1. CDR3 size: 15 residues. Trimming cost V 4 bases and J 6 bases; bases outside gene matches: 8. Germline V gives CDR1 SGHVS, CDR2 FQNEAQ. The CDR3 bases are TGTGCCAGCAGCTCCAAAGGGACAGGGGTAAATGGCTACACCTTC. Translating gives CASSSKGTGVNGYTF. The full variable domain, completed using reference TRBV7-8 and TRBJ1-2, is GAGVSQSPRYKVAKRGQDVALRCDPISGHVSLFWYQQALGQGPEFLTYFQNEAQLDKSGLPSDRFFAERPEGSVSTLKIQRTQQEDSAVYLCASSSKGTGVNGYTFGSGTRLTVV.

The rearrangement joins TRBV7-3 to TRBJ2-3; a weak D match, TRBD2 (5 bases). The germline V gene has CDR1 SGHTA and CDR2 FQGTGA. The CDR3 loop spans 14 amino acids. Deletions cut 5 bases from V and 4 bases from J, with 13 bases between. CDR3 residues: CASSPPGNADTQYF. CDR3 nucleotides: TGTGCCAGCAGCCCCCCCGGGAACGCAGATACGCAGTATTTT.

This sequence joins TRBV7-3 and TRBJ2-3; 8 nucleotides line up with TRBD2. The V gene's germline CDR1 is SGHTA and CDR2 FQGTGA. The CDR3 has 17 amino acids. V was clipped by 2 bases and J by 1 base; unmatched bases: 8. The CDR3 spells CASSLRVGRGGTDTQYF. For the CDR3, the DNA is TGTGCCAGCAGCTTACGGGTCGGGCGGGGGGGCACAGATACGCAGTATTTT.

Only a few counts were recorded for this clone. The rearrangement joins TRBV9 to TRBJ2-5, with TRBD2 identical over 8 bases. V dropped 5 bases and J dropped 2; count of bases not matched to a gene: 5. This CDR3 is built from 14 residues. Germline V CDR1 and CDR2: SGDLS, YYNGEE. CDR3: CASSASGQQETQYF. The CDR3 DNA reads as TGTGCCAGCAGTGCTAGCGGGCAACAAGAGACCCAGTACTTC.

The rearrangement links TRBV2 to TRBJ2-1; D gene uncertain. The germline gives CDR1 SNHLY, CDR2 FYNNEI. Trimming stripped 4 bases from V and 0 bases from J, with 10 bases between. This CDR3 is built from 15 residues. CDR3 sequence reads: CASSVTTGSYNEQFF. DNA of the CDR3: TGTGCCAGCAGTGTAACTACCGGCTCCTACAATGAGCAGTTCTTC.

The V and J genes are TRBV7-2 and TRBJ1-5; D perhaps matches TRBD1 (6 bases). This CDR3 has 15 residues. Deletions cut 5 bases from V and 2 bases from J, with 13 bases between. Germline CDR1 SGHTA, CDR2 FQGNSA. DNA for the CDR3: TGTGCCAGCAGCCAGGGGACACGGGGCAATCAGCCCCAGCATTTT. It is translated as CASSQGTRGNQPQHF.

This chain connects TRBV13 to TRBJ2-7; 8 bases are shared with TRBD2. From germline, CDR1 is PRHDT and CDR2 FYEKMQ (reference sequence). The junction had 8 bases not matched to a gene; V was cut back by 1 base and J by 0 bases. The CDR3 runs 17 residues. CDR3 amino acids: CASSLANGLALSYEQYF. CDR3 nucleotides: TGTGCCAGCAGCTTAGCGAACGGACTAGCCCTCTCCTACGAGCAGTACTTC.

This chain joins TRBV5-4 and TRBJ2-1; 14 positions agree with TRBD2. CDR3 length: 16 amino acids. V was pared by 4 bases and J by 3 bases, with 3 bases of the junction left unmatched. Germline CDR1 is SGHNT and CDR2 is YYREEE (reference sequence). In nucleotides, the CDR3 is TGTGCCAGCAGCCTGGGACTAGCGGGGGACTACAATGAGCAGTTCTTC. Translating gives CASSLGLAGDYNEQFF.

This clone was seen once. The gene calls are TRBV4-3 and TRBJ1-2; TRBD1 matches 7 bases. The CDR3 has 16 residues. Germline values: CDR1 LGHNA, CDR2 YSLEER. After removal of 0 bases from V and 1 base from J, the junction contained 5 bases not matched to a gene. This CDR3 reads CASSQEHRGFNYGYTF. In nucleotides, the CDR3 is TGCGCCAGCAGCCAAGAACACAGGGGCTTTAACTATGGCTACACCTTC.

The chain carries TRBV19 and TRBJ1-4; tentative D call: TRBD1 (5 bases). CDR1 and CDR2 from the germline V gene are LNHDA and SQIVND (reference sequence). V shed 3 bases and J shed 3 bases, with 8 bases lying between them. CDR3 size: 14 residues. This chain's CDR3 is CASSMTVPNEKLFF. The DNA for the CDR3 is TGTGCCAGTAGTATGACAGTCCCTAATGAAAAACTGTTTTTT. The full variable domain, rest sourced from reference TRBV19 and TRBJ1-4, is DGGITQSPKYLFRKEGQNVTLSCEQNLNHDAMYWYRQDPGQGLRLIYYSQIVNDFQKGDIAEGYSVSREKKESFPLTVTSAQKNPTAFYLCASSMTVPNEKLFFGSGTQLSVL.

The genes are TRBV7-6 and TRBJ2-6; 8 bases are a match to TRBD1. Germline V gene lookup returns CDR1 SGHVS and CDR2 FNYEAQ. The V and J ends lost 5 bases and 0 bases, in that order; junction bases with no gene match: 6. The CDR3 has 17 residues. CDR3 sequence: CASSIGQGASGANVLTF. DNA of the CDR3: TGTGCCAGCAGCATCGGACAGGGTGCCTCTGGGGCCAACGTCCTGACTTTC.

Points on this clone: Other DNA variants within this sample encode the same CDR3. CDR3 nucleotides: TGTGCCAGCTCACCAGGACAGGGAGAGACCCAGTACTTC. Its translation is CASSPGQGETQYF. The chain carries TRBV18 and TRBJ2-5, with 8 bases aligning to TRBD1. CDR3 size: 13 residues. The V and J ends lost 2 bases and 4 bases, in that order; junction bases with no gene match: 0. Germline V gene lookup returns CDR1 KGHSH and CDR2 LQKENI.

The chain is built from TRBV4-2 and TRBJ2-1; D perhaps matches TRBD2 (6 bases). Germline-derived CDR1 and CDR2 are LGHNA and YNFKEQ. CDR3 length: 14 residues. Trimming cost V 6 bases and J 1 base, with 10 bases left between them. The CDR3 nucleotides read TGTGCCAGCAGGCCCGGGGGATCCTACAATGAGCAGTTCTTC. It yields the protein CASRPGGSYNEQFF.